This passage covers 12 T cell receptor beta chains from one sample sequenced in a study of T-cell reconstitution after alpha-beta-depleted transplantation in children. Molecular barcoding with unique molecular identifiers was used for the TCRbeta library. TCRdb reprocessed the PCR reads via MiXCR and lists one record per CDR3 protein. This table holds some 500,000 distinct CDR3 sequences, around a third found once. Sequencing used PBMCs from the stem cell graft donor, obtained from the stem cell graft. The source of these receptors is a human donor who donated a stem cell graft to a child with aplastic anemia.

The gene calls are TRBV12-5 and TRBJ2-2; D ambiguous. Germline V gene data show CDR1 as LGHNT and CDR2 as FRNRAP. Trimming removed 8 bases from V and 5 bases from J, with 9 bases in between. The CDR3 sequence is 12 residues long. CDR3 DNA sequence: TGTGCTAGTTCCGGATGGACCGGGGAGCTGTTTTTT. Protein product: CASSGWTGELFF.

The chain has TRBV28 and TRBJ1-3; the D is unclear. This CDR3 is built from 16 residues. Per germline, CDR1 MDHEN and CDR2 SYDVKM. V was pared by 5 bases and J by 4 bases, with 18 bases between. CDR3 sequence: CASSQRHHQAGNTIYF. The CDR3 DNA reads TGTGCCAGCAGTCAGCGACATCACCAGGCCGGAAACACCATATATTTT.

This clonotype was counted a few times. The chain employs TRBV30 and TRBJ1-5; a weak D match, TRBD1 (6 bases). V lost 0 bases and J 8 bases, leaving 11 bases between the germline ends. The germline gives CDR1 GTSNPN, CDR2 SVGIG (reference sequence). The CDR3 runs 13 residues. CDR3 in DNA: TGTGCCTGGAGTGTACAGGGATACGAGCCCCAGCATTTT. Protein: CAWSVQGYEPQHF.

The rearrangement links TRBV15 to TRBJ2-3; D is perhaps TRBD2 (6 bases). CDR1 and CDR2 from the germline V gene are LNHNV and YYDKDF (reference sequence). This CDR3 is built from 14 residues. Deletions cut 3 bases from V and 4 bases from J, with 11 bases between. CDR3 region: CATSRVTSSDTQYF. As DNA, the CDR3 is TGTGCCACCAGCAGGGTGACTAGTTCAGATACGCAGTATTTT.

The V call is TRBV6-2 or TRBV6-3, the J call TRBJ1-5; TRBD1 matches 11 bases. CDR3 length: 13 amino acids. The V and J ends lost 8 bases and 7 bases, in that order; junction bases with no gene match: 4. Per the germline V gene, CDR1 is MNHEY and CDR2 is SVGEGT. The chain's CDR3 is CASWTGGEQPQHF. CDR3 DNA sequence: TGTGCCAGCTGGACAGGGGGCGAACAGCCCCAGCATTTT.

This chain uses TRBV4-3 with TRBJ1-2; a possible D gene is TRBD1 (5 bases). CDR3 length: 17 residues. The germline V gene has CDR1 LGHNA and CDR2 YSLEER. The ends were cut back, 0 bases at V and 1 base at J, with 15 bases in the middle. CDR3 in DNA: TGCGCCAGCAGCCAAGATCTCCTTCGACAGCTTAACTATGGCTACACCTTC. Translating gives CASSQDLLRQLNYGYTF.

The chain carries TRBV2 and TRBJ2-3; TRBD2 aligns across 9 bases. This CDR3 has 15 residues. The V and J ends lost 8 bases and 4 bases, in that order; junction bases with no gene match: 10. CDR1 and CDR2 (germline): SNHLY, FYNNEI. CDR3 DNA: TGTGCCAGCGGTAACGAGGGACTAGCATCAGATACGCAGTATTTT. Translating it yields CASGNEGLASDTQYF.

This clonotype turned up a few times. The chain combines TRBV6-2 or TRBV6-3 with TRBJ2-7, with TRBD1 as a possible D gene (6 bases). The CDR3 runs to 14 residues. Deletions cut 4 bases from V and 1 base from J, with 11 bases between. In germline, CDR1 is MNHEY, CDR2 SVGEGT. CDR3 in amino acids: CASSSAGQSYEQYV. In nucleotides, the CDR3 is TGTGCCAGCAGTTCGGCTGGACAGTCCTACGAGCAGTACGTC.

This chain joins TRBV29-1 and TRBJ1-5; a possible D gene is TRBD1 (5 bases). The CDR3 spans 13 residues. V was clipped by 0 bases and J by 13 bases, with 16 bases between them. CDR1 is SQVTM and CDR2 is ANQGSEA in the germline V gene. In DNA form, the CDR3 reads TGCAGCGTTGAAGATCGGGCAGGGTTTGGGCAGCATTTT. Its translation: CSVEDRAGFGQHF.

V usage is TRBV6-5 and J usage is TRBJ2-5; maybe TRBD2 (6 bases). The CDR3 is made up of 12 amino acids. The germline gives CDR1 MNHEY, CDR2 SVGAGI. The V end was cut by 8 bases, the J end by 9 bases, with 16 bases between. The CDR3 protein is CASGEVSWAQYF. As DNA, the CDR3 is TGTGCCAGCGGGGAGGTGTCATGGGCCCAGTACTTC.

The chain couples TRBV7-3 to TRBJ1-1; TRBD1 matches 8 bases. The CDR3 totals 14 residues. V dropped 5 bases and J dropped 6; count of bases not matched to a gene: 8. Germline V gene sequence: CDR1 SGHTA, CDR2 FQGTGA. The CDR3 DNA follows: TGTGCCAGCAGCCACGGACAGGGCCTGGCTGAAGCTTTCTTT. This gives the protein CASSHGQGLAEAFF.

This clonotype was detected only a few times. This chain connects TRBV12-3 or TRBV12-4 to TRBJ2-2; D unclear. The V end was cut by 3 bases, the J end by 0 bases, with 14 bases between. The CDR3 totals 17 residues. The CDR3 is CASSLETIRSNTGELFF. As DNA, the CDR3 is TGTGCCAGCAGTTTGGAAACGATCCGATCGAACACCGGGGAGCTGTTTTTT.